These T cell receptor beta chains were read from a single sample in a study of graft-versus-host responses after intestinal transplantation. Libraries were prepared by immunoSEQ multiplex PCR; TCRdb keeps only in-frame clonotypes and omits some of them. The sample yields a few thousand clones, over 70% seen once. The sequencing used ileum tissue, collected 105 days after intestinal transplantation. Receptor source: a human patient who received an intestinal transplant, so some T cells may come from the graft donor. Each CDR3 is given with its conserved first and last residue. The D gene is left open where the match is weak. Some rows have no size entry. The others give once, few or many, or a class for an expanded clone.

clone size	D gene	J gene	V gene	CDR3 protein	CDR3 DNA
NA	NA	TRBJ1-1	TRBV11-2	CASSWSGVNTEAFF	TGTGCCAGCAGCTGGTCGGGTGTGAACACTGAAGCTTTCTTT
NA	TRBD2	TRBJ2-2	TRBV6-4	CASSDSLAGDTGELFF	TGTGCCAGCAGTGACTCACTAGCGGGAGACACCGGGGAGCTGTTTTTT
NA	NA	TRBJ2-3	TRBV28	CASSLFDGRSTDTQYF	TGTGCCAGCAGTTTATTCGACGGGCGGAGCACAGATACGCAGTATTTT
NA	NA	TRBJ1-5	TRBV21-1	CASSQALATLDHQPQHF	TGTGCCAGCAGTCAGGCGTTAGCTACATTGGATCATCAGCCCCAGCATTTT
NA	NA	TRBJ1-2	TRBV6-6	CASNLQLSYGYTF	TGTGCCAGCAACCTACAACTTTCCTATGGCTACACCTTC
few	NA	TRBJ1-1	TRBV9	CASSVEAGRAFF	TGTGCCAGCAGCGTAGAGGCAGGGAGAGCTTTCTTT
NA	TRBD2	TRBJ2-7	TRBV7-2	CASSLAIQRGGYEQYF	TGTGCCAGCAGCTTAGCGATCCAGCGGGGGGGCTACGAGCAGTACTTC
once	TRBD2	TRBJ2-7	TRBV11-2	CASSLGSSGRGTGSYEQYF	TGTGCCAGCAGCCTCGGATCGAGCGGGAGGGGAACCGGCTCCTACGAGCAGTACTTC
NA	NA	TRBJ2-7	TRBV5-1	CASSSRGLAATYEQYF	TGCGCCAGCAGCTCCCGGGGGCTAGCAGCAACCTACGAGCAGTACTTC
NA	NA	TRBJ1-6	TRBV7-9	CASSSNTIFLLYRNSPLHF	TGTGCCAGCAGCTCCAACACCATATTCTTATTATATCGTAATTCACCCCTCCACTTT
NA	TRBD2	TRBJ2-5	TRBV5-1	CASSLGLAGETQYF	TGCGCCAGCAGCTTGGGACTAGCGGGAGAGACCCAGTACTTC
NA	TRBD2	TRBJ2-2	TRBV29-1	CSVALRPGLADPGELFF	TGCAGCGTAGCACTCCGACCGGGACTAGCGGACCCCGGGGAGCTGTTTTTT
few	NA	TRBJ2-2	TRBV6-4	CASSEGGELFF	TGTGCCAGCAGTGAGGGCGGGGAGCTGTTTTTT
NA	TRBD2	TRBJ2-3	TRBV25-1	CASSGGEPDTQYF	TGTGCCAGCAGCGGGGGGGAACCAGATACGCAGTATTTT
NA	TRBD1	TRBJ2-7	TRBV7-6	CASSTRDSYEQYF	TGTGCCAGCAGCACCCGGGACAGCTACGAGCAGTACTTC
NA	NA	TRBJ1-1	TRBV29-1	CSVEGGVNTEAFF	TGCAGCGTCGAGGGGGGGGTGAACACTGAAGCTTTCTTT
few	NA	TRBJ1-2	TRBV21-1	CASSKGLCQGANYGYTF	TGTGCCAGCAGCAAAGGCCTGTGCCAGGGGGCTAACTATGGCTACACCTTC
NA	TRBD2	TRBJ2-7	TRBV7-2	CASSLSAGGLYEQYF	TGTGCCAGCAGCTTATCGGCGGGGGGGCTCTACGAGCAGTACTTC
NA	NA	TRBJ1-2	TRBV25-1	CASSAAFWHGYTF	TGTGCCAGCAGTGCGGCGTTCTGGCATGGCTACACCTTC
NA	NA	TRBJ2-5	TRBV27	CASSLWGSGQETQYF	TGTGCCAGCAGTTTATGGGGTAGCGGCCAAGAGACCCAGTACTTC
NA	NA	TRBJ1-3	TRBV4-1	CASSQVGGTGNTIYF	TGCGCCAGCAGCCAAGTGGGTGGGACTGGAAACACCATATATTTT
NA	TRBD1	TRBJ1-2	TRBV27	CASSHHRGPNYGYTF	TGTGCCAGCAGTCACCACAGGGGTCCTAACTATGGCTACACCTTC
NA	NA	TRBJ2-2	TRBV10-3	CAISGHTGELFF	TGTGCCATCAGTGGACACACCGGGGAGCTGTTTTTT
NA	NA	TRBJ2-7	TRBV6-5	CASSVTAYEQYF	TGTGCCAGCAGTGTGACAGCCTACGAGCAGTACTTC
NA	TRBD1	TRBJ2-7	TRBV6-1	CASSESTTGDEQYF	TGTGCCAGCAGTGAATCCACGACAGGGGACGAGCAGTACTTC
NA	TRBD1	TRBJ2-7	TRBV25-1	CASSDGDRDHEQYF	TGTGCCAGCAGTGATGGAGACAGGGACCACGAGCAGTACTTC